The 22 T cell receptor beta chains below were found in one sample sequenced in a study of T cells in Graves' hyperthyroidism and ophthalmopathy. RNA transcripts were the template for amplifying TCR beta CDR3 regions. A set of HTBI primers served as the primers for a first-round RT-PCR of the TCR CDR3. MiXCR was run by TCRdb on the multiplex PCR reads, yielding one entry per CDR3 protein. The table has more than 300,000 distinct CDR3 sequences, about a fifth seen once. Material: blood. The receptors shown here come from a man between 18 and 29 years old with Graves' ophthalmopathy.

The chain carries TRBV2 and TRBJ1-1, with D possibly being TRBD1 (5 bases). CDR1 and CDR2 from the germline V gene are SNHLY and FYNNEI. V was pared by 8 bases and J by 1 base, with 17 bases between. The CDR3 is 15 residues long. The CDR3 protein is CASSQGAGRNTEAFF. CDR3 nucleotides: TGTGCCAGCTCCCAAGGGGCAGGGCGGAACACTGAAGCTTTCTTT.

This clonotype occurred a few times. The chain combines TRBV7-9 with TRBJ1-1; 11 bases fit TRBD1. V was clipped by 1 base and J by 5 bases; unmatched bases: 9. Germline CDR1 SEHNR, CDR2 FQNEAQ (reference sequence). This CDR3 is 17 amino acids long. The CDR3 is CASSLVGTGGLGTEAFF. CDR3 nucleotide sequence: TGTGCCAGCAGCTTAGTCGGGACAGGGGGTTTAGGGACTGAAGCTTTCTTT.

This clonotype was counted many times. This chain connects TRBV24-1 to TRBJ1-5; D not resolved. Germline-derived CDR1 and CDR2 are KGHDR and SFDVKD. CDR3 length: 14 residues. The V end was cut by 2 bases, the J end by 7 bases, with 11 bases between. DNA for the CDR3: TGTGCCACCAGTGATTGGTCCAAACGGCAGCCCCAGCATTTT. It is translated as CATSDWSKRQPQHF.

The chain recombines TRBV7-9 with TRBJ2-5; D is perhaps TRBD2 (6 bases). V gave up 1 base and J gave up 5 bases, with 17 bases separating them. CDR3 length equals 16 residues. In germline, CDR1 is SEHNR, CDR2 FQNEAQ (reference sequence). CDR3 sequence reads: CASSLVSWASGETQYF. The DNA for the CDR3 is TGTGCCAGCAGCTTAGTTTCCTGGGCCAGCGGGGAGACCCAGTACTTC.

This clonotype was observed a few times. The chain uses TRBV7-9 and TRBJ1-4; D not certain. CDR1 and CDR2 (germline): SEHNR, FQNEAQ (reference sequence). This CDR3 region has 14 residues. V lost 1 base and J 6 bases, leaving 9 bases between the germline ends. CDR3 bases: TGTGCCAGCAGCTTAGGGGCGGGGTATGAAAAACTGTTTTTT. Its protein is CASSLGAGYEKLFF.

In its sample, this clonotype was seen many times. CDR3 DNA sequence: TGCGCCAGCAGCCAAGGGACACAGAGCAATCAGCCCCAGCATTTT. Encoded protein: CASSQGTQSNQPQHF. This chain joins TRBV4-1 and TRBJ1-5; D may be TRBD1 (5 bases). Per the germline V gene, CDR1 is MGHRA and CDR2 is YSYEKL. V was trimmed by 1 base and J by 1 base, leaving 8 bases between them. The CDR3 totals 15 residues.

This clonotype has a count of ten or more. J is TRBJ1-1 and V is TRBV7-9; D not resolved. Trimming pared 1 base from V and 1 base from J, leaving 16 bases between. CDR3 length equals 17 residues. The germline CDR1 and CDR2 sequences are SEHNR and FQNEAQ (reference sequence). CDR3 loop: CASSLVKGIGSNTEAFF. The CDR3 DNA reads TGTGCCAGCAGCTTAGTTAAGGGCATCGGGTCGAACACTGAAGCTTTCTTT.

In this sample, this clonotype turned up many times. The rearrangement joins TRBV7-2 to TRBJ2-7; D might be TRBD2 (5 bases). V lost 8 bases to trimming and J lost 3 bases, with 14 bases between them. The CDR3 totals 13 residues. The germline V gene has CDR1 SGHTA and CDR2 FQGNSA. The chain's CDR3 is CASAPRAVYEQYF. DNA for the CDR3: TGTGCCAGCGCTCCGAGGGCGGTCTACGAGCAGTACTTC.

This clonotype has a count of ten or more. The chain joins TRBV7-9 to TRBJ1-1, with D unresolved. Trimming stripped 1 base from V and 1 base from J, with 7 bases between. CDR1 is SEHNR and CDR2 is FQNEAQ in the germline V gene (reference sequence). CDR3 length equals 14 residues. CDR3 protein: CASSLGRSNTEAFF. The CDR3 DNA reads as TGTGCCAGCAGCTTAGGCAGGTCGAACACTGAAGCTTTCTTT.

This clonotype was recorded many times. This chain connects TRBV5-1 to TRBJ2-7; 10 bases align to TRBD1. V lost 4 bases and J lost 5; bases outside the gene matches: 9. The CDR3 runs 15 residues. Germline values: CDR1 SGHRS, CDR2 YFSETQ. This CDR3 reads CASSDPGTGENEQYF. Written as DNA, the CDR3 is TGCGCCAGCAGCGATCCCGGGACAGGGGAGAACGAGCAGTACTTC.

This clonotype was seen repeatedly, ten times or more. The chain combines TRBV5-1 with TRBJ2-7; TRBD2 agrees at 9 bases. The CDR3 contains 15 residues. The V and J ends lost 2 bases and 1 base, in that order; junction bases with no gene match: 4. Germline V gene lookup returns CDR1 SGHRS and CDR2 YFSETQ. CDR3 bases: TGCGCCAGCAGCTTCATAGCGGGGGAATCCTACGAGCAGTACTTC. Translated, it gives CASSFIAGESYEQYF.

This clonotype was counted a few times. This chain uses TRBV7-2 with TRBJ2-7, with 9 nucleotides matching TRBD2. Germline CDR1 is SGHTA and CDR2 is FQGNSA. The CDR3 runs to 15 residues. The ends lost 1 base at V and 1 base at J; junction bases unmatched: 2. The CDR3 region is CASSLDSGGSYEQYF. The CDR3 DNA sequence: TGTGCCAGCAGCTTAGATAGCGGGGGTTCCTACGAGCAGTACTTC. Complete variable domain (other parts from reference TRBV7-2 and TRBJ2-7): GAGVSQSPSNKVTEKGKDVELRCDPISGHTALYWYRQSLGQGLEFLIYFQGNSAPDKSGLPSDRFSAERTGGSVSTLTIQRTQQEDSAVYLCASSLDSGGSYEQYFGPGTRLTVT.

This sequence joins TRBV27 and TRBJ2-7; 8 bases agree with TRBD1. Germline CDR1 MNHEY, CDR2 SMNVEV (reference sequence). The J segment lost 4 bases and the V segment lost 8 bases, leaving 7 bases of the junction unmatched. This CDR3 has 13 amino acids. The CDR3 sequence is CASLDRVRYEQYF. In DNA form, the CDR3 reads TGTGCCAGCCTGGACAGGGTAAGGTACGAGCAGTACTTC.

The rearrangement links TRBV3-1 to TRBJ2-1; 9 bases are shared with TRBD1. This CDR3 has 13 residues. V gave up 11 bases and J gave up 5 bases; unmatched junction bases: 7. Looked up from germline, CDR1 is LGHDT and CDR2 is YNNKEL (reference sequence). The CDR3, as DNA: TGTGCCGTTACACAGGGGGCACACAATGAGCAGTTCTTC. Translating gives CAVTQGAHNEQFF.

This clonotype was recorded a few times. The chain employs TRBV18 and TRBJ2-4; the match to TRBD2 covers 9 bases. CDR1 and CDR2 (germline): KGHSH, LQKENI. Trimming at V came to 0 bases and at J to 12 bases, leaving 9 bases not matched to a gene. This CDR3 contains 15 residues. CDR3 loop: CASSPPLAGKQNQYF. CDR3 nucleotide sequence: TGTGCCAGCTCACCACCCCTAGCGGGGAAACAAAATCAGTACTTC.

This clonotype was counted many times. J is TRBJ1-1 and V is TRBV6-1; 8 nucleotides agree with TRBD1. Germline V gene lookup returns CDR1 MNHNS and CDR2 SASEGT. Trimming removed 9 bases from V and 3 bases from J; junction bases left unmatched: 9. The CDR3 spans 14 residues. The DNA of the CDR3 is TGTGCCAGTCTGTCAGGGGGCGCGGACACTGAAGCTTTCTTT. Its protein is CASLSGGADTEAFF.

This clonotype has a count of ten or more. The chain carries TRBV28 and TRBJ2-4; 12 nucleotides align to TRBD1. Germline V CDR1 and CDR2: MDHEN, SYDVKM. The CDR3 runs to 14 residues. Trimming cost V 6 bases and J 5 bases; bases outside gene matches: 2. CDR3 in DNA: TGTGCCAGCAGGGGGACAGGGGGCGAAAACATTCAGTACTTC. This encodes CASRGTGGENIQYF.

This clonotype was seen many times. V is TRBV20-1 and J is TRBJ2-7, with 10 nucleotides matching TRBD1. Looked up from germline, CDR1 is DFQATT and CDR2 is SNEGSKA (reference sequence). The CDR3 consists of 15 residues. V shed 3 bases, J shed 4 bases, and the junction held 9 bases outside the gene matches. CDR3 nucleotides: TGCAGTGCTAGCTACCCGGGACAGGGGTTGTACGAGCAGTACTTC. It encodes CSASYPGQGLYEQYF.

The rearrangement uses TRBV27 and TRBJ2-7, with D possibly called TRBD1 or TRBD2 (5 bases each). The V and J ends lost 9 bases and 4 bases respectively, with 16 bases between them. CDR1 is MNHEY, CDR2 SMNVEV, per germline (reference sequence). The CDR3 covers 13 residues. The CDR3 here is CASRDGTYYEQYF. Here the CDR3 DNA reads TGTGCCAGTCGGGACGGAACCTATTACGAGCAGTACTTC.

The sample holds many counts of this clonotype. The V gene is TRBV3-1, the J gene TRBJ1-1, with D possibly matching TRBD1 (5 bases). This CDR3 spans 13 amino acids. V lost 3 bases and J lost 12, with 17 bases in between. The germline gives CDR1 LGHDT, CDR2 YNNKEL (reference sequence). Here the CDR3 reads CASSHSTRGNTFF. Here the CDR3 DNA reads TGTGCCAGCAGCCATTCCACCCGGGGGAATACTTTCTTT.

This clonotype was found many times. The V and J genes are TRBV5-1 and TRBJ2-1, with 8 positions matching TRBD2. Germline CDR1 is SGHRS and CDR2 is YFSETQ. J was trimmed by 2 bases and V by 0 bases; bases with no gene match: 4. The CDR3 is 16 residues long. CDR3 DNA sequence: TGCGCCAGCAGCTTGGCGGGCGGGGGGACCTACAATGAGCAGTTCTTC. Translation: CASSLAGGGTYNEQFF.

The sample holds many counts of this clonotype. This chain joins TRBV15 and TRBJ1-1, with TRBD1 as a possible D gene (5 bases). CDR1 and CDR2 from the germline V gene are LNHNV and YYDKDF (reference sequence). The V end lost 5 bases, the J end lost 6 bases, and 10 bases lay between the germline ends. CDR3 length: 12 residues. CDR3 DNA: TGTGCCACCAGCGCAGGGCCCGCTGAAGCTTTCTTT. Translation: CATSAGPAEAFF. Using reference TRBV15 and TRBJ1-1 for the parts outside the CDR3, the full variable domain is DAMVIQNPRYQVTQFGKPVTLSCSQTLNHNVMYWYQQKSSQAPKLLFHYYDKDFNNEADTPDNFQSRRPNTSFCFLDIRSPGLGDTAMYLCATSAGPAEAFFGQGTRLTVV.